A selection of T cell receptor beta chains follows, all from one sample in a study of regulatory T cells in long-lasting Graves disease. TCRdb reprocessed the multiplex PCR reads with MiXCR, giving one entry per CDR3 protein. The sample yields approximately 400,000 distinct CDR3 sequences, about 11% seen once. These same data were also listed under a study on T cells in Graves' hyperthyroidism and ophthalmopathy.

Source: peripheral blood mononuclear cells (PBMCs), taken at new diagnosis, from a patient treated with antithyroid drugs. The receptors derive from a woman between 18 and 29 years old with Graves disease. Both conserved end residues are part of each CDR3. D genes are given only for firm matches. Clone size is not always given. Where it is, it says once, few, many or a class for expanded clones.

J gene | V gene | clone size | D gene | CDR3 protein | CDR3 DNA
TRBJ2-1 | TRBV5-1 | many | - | CASSLARAGSLNEQFF | TGCGCCAGCAGCTTGGCCAGGGCGGGAAGCCTCAATGAGCAGTTCTTC
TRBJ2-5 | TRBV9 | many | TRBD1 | CASSPGGPAQYF | TGTGCCAGCAGCCCAGGGGGTCCCGCCCAGTACTTC
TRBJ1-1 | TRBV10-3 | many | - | CAISESKVFQNLEAFF | TGTGCCATCAGTGAGTCTAAGGTCTTCCAGAACTTAGAAGCTTTCTTT
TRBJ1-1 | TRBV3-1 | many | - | CASSQAEGTEAFF | TGTGCCAGCAGCCAAGCGGAGGGGACTGAAGCTTTCTTT
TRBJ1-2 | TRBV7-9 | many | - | CASSFSGVHGYTF | TGTGCCAGCAGCTTCTCAGGGGTTCATGGCTACACCTTC
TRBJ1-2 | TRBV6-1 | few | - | CASRDGGFGYGYTF | TGTGCCAGCAGGGATGGGGGATTCGGCTATGGCTACACCTTC
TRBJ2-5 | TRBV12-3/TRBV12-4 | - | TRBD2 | CASRATSGGRGTQYF | TGTGCCAGCAGAGCGACTAGCGGGGGGCGGGGGACCCAGTACTTC
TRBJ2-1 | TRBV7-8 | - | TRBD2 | CASSLTPGLYKQFF | TGTGCCAGCAGCTTGACACCGGGACTATACAAGCAGTTCTTC
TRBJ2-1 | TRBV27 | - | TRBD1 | CASSKGTVLYNEQFF | TGTGCCAGCAGTAAAGGGACAGTTTTATACAATGAGCAGTTCTTC
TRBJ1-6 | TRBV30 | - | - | CAWTAGGDPDLHF | TGTGCCTGGACCGCCGGGGGGGACCCAGACCTCCACTTT
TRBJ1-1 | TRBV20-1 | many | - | CSARRMYTEAFF | TGCAGTGCTAGAAGGATGTACACTGAAGCTTTCTTT
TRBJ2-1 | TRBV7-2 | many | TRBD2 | CASSLVATSGGGEQFF | TGTGCCAGCAGCTTAGTCGCGACTAGCGGAGGGGGGGAGCAGTTCTTC
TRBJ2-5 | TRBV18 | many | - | CASSPPGGPVQETQYF | TGTGCCAGCTCGCCCCCCGGGGGGCCCGTTCAAGAGACCCAGTACTTC
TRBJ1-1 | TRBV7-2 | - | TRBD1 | CASSPRTGGGGRSTEAFF | TGTGCCAGCAGCCCCCGGACAGGGGGCGGCGGTAGGAGCACTGAAGCTTTCTTT
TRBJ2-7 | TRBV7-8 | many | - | CASSFTRDFTYEQYF | TGTGCCAGCAGCTTTACCCGGGACTTTACCTACGAGCAGTACTTC
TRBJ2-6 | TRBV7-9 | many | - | CASSSPRDTGANVLTF | TGTGCCAGCAGCTCCCCGCGTGATACTGGGGCCAACGTCCTGACTTTC
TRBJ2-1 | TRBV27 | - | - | CASRTGASWHNEQFF | TGTGCCAGCAGGACCGGGGCCTCGTGGCACAATGAGCAGTTCTTC
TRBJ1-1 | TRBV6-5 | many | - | CASSSLRQYIMNTEAFF | TGTGCCAGCAGTTCCCTCAGACAGTACATTATGAACACTGAAGCTTTCTTT
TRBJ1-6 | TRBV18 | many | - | CASSPTAGTTTRSPLHF | TGTGCCAGCTCGCCTACCGCCGGGACCACAACACGTTCACCCCTCCACTTT
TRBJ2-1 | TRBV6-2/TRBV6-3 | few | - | CASSGAPYNEQFF | TGTGCCAGCTCCGGGGCCCCCTACAATGAGCAGTTCTTC
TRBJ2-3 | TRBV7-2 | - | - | CASSSPSPWDTQYF | TGTGCCAGCAGCTCTCCTAGCCCTTGGGATACGCAGTATTTT
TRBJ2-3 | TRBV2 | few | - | CASPGRDTDTQYF | TGTGCCAGCCCCGGGAGAGACACAGATACGCAGTATTTT
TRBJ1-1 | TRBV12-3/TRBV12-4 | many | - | CASSLGGGYRSTEAFF | TGTGCCAGCAGTTTAGGGGGAGGGTACAGGAGCACTGAAGCTTTCTTT
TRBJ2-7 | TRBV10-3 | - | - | CAISESPTEAYEQYF | TGTGCCATCAGTGAGTCGCCGACAGAAGCCTACGAGCAGTACTTC
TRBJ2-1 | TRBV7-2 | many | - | CASSFSEGPEQFF | TGTGCCAGCAGCTTCTCTGAAGGCCCTGAGCAGTTCTTC
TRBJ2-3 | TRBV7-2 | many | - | CASSLNRKGTDTQYF | TGTGCCAGCAGCTTGAATCGGAAGGGCACAGATACGCAGTATTTT
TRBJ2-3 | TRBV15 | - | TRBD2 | CATSRLAGGTDTQYF | TGTGCCACCAGCAGACTAGCGGGGGGCACAGATACGCAGTATTTT
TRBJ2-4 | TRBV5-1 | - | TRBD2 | CASSSFGLAGVLGKNIQYF | TGTGCCAGCAGCTCCTTCGGACTAGCGGGAGTTCTCGGCAAAAACATTCAGTACTTC
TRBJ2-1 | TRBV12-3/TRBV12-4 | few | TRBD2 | CASRAGLAGGYNEQFF | TGTGCCAGCAGAGCGGGACTAGCGGGGGGCTACAATGAGCAGTTCTTC
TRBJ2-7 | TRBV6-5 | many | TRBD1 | CASSYRAGRQGPKRSYEQYF | TGTGCCAGCAGTTACCGAGCCGGAAGACAGGGGCCAAAACGGTCCTACGAGCAGTACTTC
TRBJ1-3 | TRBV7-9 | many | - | CASSPPPVSGNTIYF | TGTGCCAGCAGCCCTCCGCCGGTCTCTGGAAACACCATATATTTT
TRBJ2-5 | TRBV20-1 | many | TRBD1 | CSARGIRQGQETQYF | TGCAGTGCTAGAGGGATACGACAGGGCCAAGAGACCCAGTACTTC
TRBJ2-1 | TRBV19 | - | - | CASSMRGSSYNEQFF | TGTGCCAGTAGTATGAGAGGGAGCTCCTACAATGAGCAGTTCTTC
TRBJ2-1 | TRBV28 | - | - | CASSFQSGYNEQFF | TGTGCCAGCAGTTTTCAGTCAGGATACAATGAGCAGTTCTTC
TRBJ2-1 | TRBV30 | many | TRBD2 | CALLAGGPGNEQFF | TGTGCCTTACTAGCGGGGGGGCCGGGCAATGAGCAGTTCTTC
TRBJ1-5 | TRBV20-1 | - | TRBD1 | CSASNRDSQYSYLSFSNQPQHF | TGCAGTGCCAGTAACCGGGACAGCCAATACTCCTACCTTTCCTTTTCTAATCAGCCCCAGCATTTT